The clone carrying this T cell receptor beta chain was seen a few times. Germline V gene sequence: CDR1 SEHNR, CDR2 FQNEAQ (reference sequence). Germline trimming cut 3 bases from V and 0 bases from J; bases unmatched to any gene: 2. The CDR3 consists of 16 residues. The sample comes from a study of neoadjuvant anti-PD-1 for oral cavity cancer. Overall study: Patients without progression got a fourth dose around day 43.

This table comes from immunoSEQ multiplex PCR, and its TCRdb copy is limited to in-frame clones, with some not included. The top ten hold about 15% of the sample, which has about 23,000 clones, roughly 30% seen once. The sample's time point: after neoadjuvant nivolumab, at surgical resection. These newly diagnosed stage II-IVA oral cavity squamous cell carcinoma patients had no prior systemic or radiation treatment. The sequence derives from a person aged 35-79 years with oral cavity squamous cell carcinoma. The sample in question was tumor tissue, obtained after nivolumab (anti-PD-1) treatment. The chain recombines TRBV7-9 with TRBJ1-6; 7 positions match TRBD1. CDR3 DNA sequence: TGTGCCAGCAGCTTGGGACAGAGCTCCTATAATTCACCCCTCCACTTT. This encodes CASSLGQSSYNSPLHF.